This entry describes one T cell receptor beta chain. The target antigen is unknown. This sample was included in a study of tumor-infiltrating lymphocytes in localized non-small cell lung cancer. General observations from the study: TCR sequencing covered a subset of patients with enough tissue.

This CDR3 is built from 15 residues. The ends were cut back, 5 bases at V and 2 bases at J, with 15 bases in the middle. Looked up from germline, CDR1 is SSHAT and CDR2 is FNYEAQ (reference sequence). Generated by immunoSEQ multiplex PCR, the TCRdb table keeps only in-frame clones and is missing some. The sample includes 10,000 to 15,000 clones, 65% to 85% of them seen just once. The material sequenced was uninvolved lung tissue not adjacent to the tumor. The V and J genes are TRBV7-7 and TRBJ2-5, with D perhaps matching TRBD2 (5 bases). The receptor was isolated from a human donor with non-small cell lung cancer. As DNA, the CDR3 is TGTGCCAGCAGCGTGGCCCCGGTAGCGCAAGAGACCCAGTACTTC. Protein sequence: CASSVAPVAQETQYF.